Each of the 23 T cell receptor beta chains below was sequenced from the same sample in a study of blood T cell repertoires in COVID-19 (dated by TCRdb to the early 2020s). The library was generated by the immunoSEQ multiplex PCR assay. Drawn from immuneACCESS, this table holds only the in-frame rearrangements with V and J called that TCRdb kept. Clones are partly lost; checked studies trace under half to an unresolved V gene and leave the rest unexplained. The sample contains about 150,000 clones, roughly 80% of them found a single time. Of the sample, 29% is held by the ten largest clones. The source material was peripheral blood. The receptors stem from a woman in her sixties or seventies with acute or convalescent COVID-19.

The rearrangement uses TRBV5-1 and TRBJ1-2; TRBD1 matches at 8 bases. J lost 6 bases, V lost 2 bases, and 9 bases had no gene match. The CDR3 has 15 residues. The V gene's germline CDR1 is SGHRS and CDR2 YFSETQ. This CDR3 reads CASSFIPGTGDGYTF. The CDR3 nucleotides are TGCGCCAGCAGCTTTATTCCCGGGACAGGAGATGGCTACACCTTC.

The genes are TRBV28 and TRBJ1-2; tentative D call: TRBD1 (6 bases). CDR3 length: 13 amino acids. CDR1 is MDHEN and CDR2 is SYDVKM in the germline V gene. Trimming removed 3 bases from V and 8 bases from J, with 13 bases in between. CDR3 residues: CASSFAQGLGYTF. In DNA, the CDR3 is TGTGCCAGCAGTTTTGCACAGGGCCTCGGCTACACCTTC.

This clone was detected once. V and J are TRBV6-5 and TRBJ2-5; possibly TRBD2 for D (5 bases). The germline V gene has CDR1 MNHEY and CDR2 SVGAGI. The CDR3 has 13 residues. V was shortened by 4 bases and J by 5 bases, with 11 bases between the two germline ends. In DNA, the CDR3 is TGTGCCAGCAGTTCCCTAGCCGGGGAGACCCAGTACTTC. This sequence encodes CASSSLAGETQYF.

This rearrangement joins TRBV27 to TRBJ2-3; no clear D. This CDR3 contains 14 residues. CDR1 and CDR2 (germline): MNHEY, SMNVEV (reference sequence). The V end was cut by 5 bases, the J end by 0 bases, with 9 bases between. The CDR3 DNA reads TGTGCCAGCAGTCAGACTTCTAGCACAGATACGCAGTATTTT. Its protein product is CASSQTSSTDTQYF.

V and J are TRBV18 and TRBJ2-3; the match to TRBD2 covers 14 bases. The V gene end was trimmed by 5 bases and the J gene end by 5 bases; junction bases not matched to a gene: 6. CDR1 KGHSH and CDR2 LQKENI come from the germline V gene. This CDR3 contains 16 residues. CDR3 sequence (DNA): TGTGCCAGCTCAGCTGGACTAGCGGGGGGCCGAGATACGCAGTATTTT. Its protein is CASSAGLAGGRDTQYF.

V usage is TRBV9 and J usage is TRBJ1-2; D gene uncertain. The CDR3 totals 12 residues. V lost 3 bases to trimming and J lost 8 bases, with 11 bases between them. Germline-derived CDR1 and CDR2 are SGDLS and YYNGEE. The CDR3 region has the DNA TGTGCCAGCAGCGGGGAGTATCACGGCTACACCTTC. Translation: CASSGEYHGYTF.

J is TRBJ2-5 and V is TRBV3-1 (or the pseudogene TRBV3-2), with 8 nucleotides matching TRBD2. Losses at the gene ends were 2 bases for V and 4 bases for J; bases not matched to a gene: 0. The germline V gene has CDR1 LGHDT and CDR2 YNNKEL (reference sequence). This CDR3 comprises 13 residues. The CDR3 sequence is CASSQRGGETQYF. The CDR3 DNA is TGTGCCAGCAGCCAACGGGGGGGAGAGACCCAGTACTTC.

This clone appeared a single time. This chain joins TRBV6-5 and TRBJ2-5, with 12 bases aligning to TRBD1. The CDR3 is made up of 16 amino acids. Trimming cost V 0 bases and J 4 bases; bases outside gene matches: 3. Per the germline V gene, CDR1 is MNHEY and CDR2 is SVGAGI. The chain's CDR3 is CASSYSGQGARETQYF. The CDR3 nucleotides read TGTGCCAGCAGTTACTCGGGACAGGGGGCGCGAGAGACCCAGTACTTC.

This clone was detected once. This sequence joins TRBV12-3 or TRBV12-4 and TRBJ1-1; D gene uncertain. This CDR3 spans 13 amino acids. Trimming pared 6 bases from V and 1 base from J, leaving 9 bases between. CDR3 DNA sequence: TGTGCCAGCAGAACAACACCGAACACTGAAGCTTTCTTT. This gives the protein CASRTTPNTEAFF.

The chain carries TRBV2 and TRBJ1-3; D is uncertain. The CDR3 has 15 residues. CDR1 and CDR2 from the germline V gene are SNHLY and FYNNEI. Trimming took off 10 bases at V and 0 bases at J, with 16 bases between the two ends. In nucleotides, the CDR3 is TGTGCCACCGCGGGAAAGAGAAGCTCTGGAAACACCATATATTTT. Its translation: CATAGKRSSGNTIYF.

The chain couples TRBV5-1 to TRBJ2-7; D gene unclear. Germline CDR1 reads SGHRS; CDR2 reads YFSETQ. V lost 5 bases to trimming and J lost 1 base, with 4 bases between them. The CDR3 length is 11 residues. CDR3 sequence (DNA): TGCGCCAGCAGTTCTTCCTACGAGCAGTACTTC. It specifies CASSSSYEQYF.

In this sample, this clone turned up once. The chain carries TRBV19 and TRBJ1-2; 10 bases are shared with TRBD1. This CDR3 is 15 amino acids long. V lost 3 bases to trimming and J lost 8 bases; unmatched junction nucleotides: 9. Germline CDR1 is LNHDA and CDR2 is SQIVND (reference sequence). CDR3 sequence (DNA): TGTGCCAGTAGTATCGGGACAGGGGTAACCCTCGGCTACACCTTC. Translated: CASSIGTGVTLGYTF.

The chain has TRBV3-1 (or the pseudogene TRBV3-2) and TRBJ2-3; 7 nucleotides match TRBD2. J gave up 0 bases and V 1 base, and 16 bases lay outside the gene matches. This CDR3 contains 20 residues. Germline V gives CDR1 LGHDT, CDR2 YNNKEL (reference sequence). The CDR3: CASSQAWASGALPSTDTQYF. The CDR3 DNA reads TGTGCCAGCAGCCAAGCATGGGCTAGCGGAGCATTACCTAGCACAGATACGCAGTATTTT.

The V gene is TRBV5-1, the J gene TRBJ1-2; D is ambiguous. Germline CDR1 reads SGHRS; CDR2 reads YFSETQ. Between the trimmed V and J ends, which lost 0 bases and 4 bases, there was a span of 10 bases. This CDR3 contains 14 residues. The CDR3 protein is CASSLGRVPYGYTF. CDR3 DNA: TGCGCCAGCAGCTTGGGGAGGGTCCCCTATGGCTACACCTTC.

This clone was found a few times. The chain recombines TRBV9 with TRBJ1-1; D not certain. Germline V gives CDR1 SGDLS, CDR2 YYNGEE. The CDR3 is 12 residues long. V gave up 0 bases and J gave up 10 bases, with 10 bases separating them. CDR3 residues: CASSVGEGAAFF. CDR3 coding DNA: TGTGCCAGCAGCGTAGGTGAGGGAGCAGCTTTCTTT.

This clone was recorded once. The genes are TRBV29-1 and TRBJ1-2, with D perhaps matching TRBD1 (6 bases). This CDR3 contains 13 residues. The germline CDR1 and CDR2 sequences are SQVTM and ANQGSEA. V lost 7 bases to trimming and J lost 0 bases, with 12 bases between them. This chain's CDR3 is CSDSDSANYGYTF. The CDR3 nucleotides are TGCAGCGATTCGGACAGTGCTAACTATGGCTACACCTTC.

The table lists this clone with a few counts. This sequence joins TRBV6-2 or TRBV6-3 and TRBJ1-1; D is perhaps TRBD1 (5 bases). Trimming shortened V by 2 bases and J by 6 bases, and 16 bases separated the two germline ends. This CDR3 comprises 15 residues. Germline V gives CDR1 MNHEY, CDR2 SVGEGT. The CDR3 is CASSYRGPLGPEAFF. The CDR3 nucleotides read TGTGCCAGCAGTTACAGGGGTCCCCTTGGACCTGAAGCTTTCTTT.

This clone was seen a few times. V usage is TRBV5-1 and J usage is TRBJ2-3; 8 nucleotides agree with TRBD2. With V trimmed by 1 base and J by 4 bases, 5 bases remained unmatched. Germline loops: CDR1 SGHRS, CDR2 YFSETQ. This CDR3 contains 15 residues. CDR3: CASSLMEAGADTQYF. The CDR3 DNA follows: TGCGCCAGCAGCTTGATGGAAGCGGGGGCAGATACGCAGTATTTT.

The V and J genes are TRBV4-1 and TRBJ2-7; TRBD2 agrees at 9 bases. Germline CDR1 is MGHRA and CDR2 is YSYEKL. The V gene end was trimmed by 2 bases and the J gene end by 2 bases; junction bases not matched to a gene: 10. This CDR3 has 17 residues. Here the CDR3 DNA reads TGCGCCAGCAGCCAATCTCTCATAGCGGGGGCCACCTACGAGCAGTACTTC. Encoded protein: CASSQSLIAGATYEQYF.

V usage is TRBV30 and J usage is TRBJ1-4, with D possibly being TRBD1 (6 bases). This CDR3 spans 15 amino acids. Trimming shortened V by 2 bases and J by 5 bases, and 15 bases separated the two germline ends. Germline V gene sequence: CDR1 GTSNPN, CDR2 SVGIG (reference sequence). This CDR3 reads CAWSSRQARNEKLFF. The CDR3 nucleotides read TGTGCCTGGAGTTCCCGACAGGCTAGGAATGAAAAACTGTTTTTT.

The CDR3 spells CASRNRDYEQYV. The CDR3 nucleotides read TGTGCCAGCAGGAACAGGGACTACGAGCAGTACGTC. This chain links TRBV6-5 with TRBJ2-7; TRBD1 is a possible D gene (6 bases). V was shortened by 6 bases and J by 3 bases, with 9 bases between the two germline ends. The CDR3 covers 12 residues. Germline lookup yields CDR1 MNHEY and CDR2 SVGAGI.

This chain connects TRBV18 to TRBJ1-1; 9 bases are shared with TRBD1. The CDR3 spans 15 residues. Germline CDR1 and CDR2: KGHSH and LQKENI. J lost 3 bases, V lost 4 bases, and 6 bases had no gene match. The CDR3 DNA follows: TGTGCCAGCTCACAGACAGGGGGTTCGGACACTGAAGCTTTCTTT. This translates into CASSQTGGSDTEAFF. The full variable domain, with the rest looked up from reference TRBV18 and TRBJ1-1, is NAGVMQNPRHLVRRRGQEARLRCSPMKGHSHVYWYRQLPEEGLKFMVYLQKENIIDESGMPKERFSAEFPKEGPSILRIQQVVRGDSAAYFCASSQTGGSDTEAFFGQGTRLTVV.

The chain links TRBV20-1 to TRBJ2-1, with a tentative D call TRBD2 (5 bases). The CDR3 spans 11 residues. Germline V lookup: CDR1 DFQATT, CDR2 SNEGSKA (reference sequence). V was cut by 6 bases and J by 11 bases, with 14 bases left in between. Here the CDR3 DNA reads TGCAGTGCCCGAGGACTCGGCCAGCAGTTCTTC. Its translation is CSARGLGQQFF.